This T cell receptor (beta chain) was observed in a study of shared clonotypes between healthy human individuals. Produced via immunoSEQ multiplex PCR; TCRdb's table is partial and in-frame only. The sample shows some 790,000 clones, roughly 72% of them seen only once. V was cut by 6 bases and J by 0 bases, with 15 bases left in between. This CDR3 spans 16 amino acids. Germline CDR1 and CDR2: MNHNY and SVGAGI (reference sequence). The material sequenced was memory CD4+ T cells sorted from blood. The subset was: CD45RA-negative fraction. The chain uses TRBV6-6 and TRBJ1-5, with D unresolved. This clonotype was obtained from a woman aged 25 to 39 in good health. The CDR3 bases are TGTGCCAGCAGCCCCACCAGCGGTTATAGCAATCAGCCCCAGCATTTT. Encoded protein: CASSPTSGYSNQPQHF.